This T cell receptor beta chain was sequenced for a study of T-cell reconstitution after alpha-beta-depleted transplantation in children. Study-level findings and limits: T-cell numbers and diversity, one year after transplant, stemmed largely from T cells that were newly produced. Expanded clones from the graft, numbering several hundred, reportedly supplied alpha-beta T cells about two months after transplant. The high TCRbeta diversity at day 60 in some patients came from surviving recipient T cells and thymic progenitors.

This CDR3 is built from 15 residues. Germline values: CDR1 DFQATT, CDR2 SNEGSKA (reference sequence). V dropped 6 bases and J dropped 5 bases, with 19 bases sitting between them. There are many counts of this clonotype. Its antigen is undetermined. Unique molecular identifiers were incorporated when the TCRbeta library was constructed. TCRdb re-analysed the PCR reads in MiXCR, keeping a single row per CDR3 protein. The sample includes 100,000 or so distinct CDR3 sequences, around 6% seen only once; the top ten take roughly 6.1%. The input for sequencing was PBMCs, mostly from graft donor cells, taken 60 days after TCRalphabeta/CD19-depleted stem cell transplant. This TCR derives from a female patient aged 2-10 years who had a stem cell transplant for Fanconi anemia, so the T cells may come from the graft donor. The gene calls are TRBV20-1 and TRBJ2-2; possibly TRBD2 for D (5 bases). The CDR3 here is CSALKWRRGTGELFF. The CDR3, as DNA: TGCAGTGCCTTAAAGTGGAGGAGAGGTACCGGGGAGCTGTTTTTT.